This passage covers 14 T cell receptor beta chains from one sample sequenced in a study of metastatic and nonmetastatic thyroid tumors. MiXCR reprocessed the PCR reads for TCRdb. The table lists approximately 38,000 clones, 25% to 30% of them singletons, with 11% in the top ten. Until they underwent thyroid surgery, no patient had received any treatment. The sample was blood. Every receptor here comes from a male donor with papillary thyroid cancer or a benign thyroid nodule (not recorded which). Some clones in this sample may be carry-over from other donors' samples.

The chain employs TRBV19 and TRBJ1-5; D remains unclear. This CDR3 is built from 13 residues. The germline V and J ends were trimmed by 3 bases and 7 bases, with 10 bases remaining between them. Germline V gene lookup returns CDR1 LNHDA and CDR2 SQIVND (reference sequence). The CDR3 DNA is TGTGCCAGTAGTATCACCCCAGGACAGCCCCAGCATTTT. Translated: CASSITPGQPQHF.

The chain links TRBV4-2 to TRBJ2-1; 11 nucleotides line up with TRBD1. CDR3 length equals 14 residues. Germline V CDR1 and CDR2: LGHNA, YNFKEQ. Unmatched junction bases numbered 5, after V lost 4 bases and J lost 9 bases. CDR3 nucleotides: TGTGCCAGCAGCCGGGGACAGGGGGTGAGTGAGCAGTTCTTC. This codes for CASSRGQGVSEQFF.

This chain uses TRBV7-9 with TRBJ1-4; D may be TRBD1 (5 bases). Germline CDR1 SEHNR, CDR2 FQNEAQ (reference sequence). The length of the CDR3 is 15 residues. V lost 5 bases and J 0 bases, leaving 10 bases between the germline ends. CDR3 residues: CASSTQGSTNEKLFF. The CDR3, as DNA: TGTGCCAGCAGCACCCAGGGTTCAACTAATGAAAAACTGTTTTTT.

Details on this clone: A single base separates this from a much larger clone, so it may be a read error. The rearrangement uses TRBV24-1 and TRBJ2-7, with D hard to call. Trimming took 5 bases from V and 8 from J, leaving 9 bases between them. This CDR3 comprises 11 residues. The germline V gene encodes CDR1 KGHDR and CDR2 SFDVKD. This CDR3 reads CATSVVNKQYF. CDR3 nucleotide sequence: TGTGCCACCAGTGTCGTTAACAAGCAGTACTTC.

J is TRBJ2-7 and V is TRBV20-1; D might be TRBD2 (7 bases). CDR1 DFQATT and CDR2 SNEGSKA come from the germline V gene (reference sequence). The CDR3 has 14 amino acids. V was trimmed by 3 bases and J by 6 bases, leaving 18 bases between them. The CDR3 bases are TGCAGTGCTAGTGAGGGGGGAGGGCCTGGCGAGCAGTACTTC. It codes for CSASEGGGPGEQYF.

The table lists this clone with many counts. CDR3 DNA sequence: TGTGCCAGCAGTGCAGGGGCGCAGGCTTTCTTT. Translated: CASSAGAQAFF. The chain couples TRBV6-1 to TRBJ1-1; D is possibly TRBD1 (6 bases). CDR3 length: 11 amino acids. The germline V and J ends were trimmed by 4 bases and 11 bases, with 11 bases remaining between them. CDR1 MNHNS and CDR2 SASEGT come from the germline V gene.

This clone was seen more than once but under ten times. The chain employs TRBV6-5 and TRBJ1-2, with a possible D match to TRBD1 (6 bases). Per the germline V gene, CDR1 is MNHEY and CDR2 is SVGAGI. The ends were cut back, 2 bases at V and 5 bases at J, with 15 bases in the middle. The CDR3 is 15 residues long. The CDR3 here is CASSYGTGIEYGYTF. The CDR3 DNA reads as TGTGCCAGCAGTTACGGAACAGGGATAGAGTATGGCTACACCTTC.

Judged by abundance, this clone is medium-sized. For the CDR3, the DNA is TGTGCCAGCAGCCAACTAGCGGGAGACACCGGGGAGCTGTTTTTT. It codes for CASSQLAGDTGELFF. The rearrangement uses TRBV4-2 and TRBJ2-2, with TRBD2 matching over 10 bases. The germline V gene has CDR1 LGHNA and CDR2 YNFKEQ. The CDR3 has 15 residues. After removal of 2 bases from V and 3 bases from J, the junction contained 0 bases not matched to a gene.

This clone was seen only a few times. The chain has TRBV7-6 and TRBJ1-1; D is unclear. From germline, CDR1 is SGHVS and CDR2 FNYEAQ. V was trimmed by 4 bases and J by 3 bases, leaving 6 bases between them. This CDR3 region has 12 residues. In DNA, the CDR3 is TGTGCCAGCAGCTCCCCGGACACTGAAGCTTTCTTT. Translation: CASSSPDTEAFF.

The chain combines TRBV6-1 with TRBJ2-5, with 7 bases identical to TRBD2. The CDR3 spans 15 residues. Germline CDR1 is MNHNS and CDR2 is SASEGT. V was clipped by 4 bases and J by 0 bases; unmatched bases: 5. The CDR3 is CASSVSSGNQETQYF. The CDR3, as DNA: TGTGCCAGCAGTGTGTCTAGCGGAAACCAAGAGACCCAGTACTTC.

By share of the sample, this clone is medium-sized. V usage is TRBV20-1 and J usage is TRBJ2-1; 10 bases agree with TRBD2. Germline values: CDR1 DFQATT, CDR2 SNEGSKA (reference sequence). The CDR3 loop spans 19 amino acids. Trimming at V came to 2 bases and at J to 0 bases, leaving 13 bases not matched to a gene. CDR3 coding DNA: TGCAGTGCTAGAAGGGGAGGGAGCGGGAGGGCCTTCTCCTACAATGAGCAGTTCTTC. This encodes CSARRGGSGRAFSYNEQFF.

Worth noting for this clone: This could be a read error, since a much larger clone is one nucleotide away. The V and J genes are TRBV7-8 and TRBJ2-3; D is unclear. Trimming cost V 5 bases and J 6 bases, with 21 bases left between them. This CDR3 region has 16 residues. CDR1 and CDR2 from the germline V gene are SGHVS and FQNEAQ. In nucleotides, the CDR3 is TGTGCCAGCAGCCCAAGGATAACGGTCGTGGGCGATACGCAGTATTTT. This encodes CASSPRITVVGDTQYF.

This clone has only a few counts. CDR3 sequence (DNA): TGTGCCAGCAGTTACTCGGGACCACCAAGAGAAGAGTACTTC. Translated: CASSYSGPPREEYF. The rearrangement uses TRBV6-2 or TRBV6-3 and TRBJ2-5; the D call may be TRBD1 or TRBD2 (5 bases each). V lost 0 bases and J 12 bases, leaving 17 bases between the germline ends. The CDR3 runs 14 residues. In germline, CDR1 is MNHEY, CDR2 SVGEGT.

The chain carries TRBV12-3 or TRBV12-4 and TRBJ2-7; D is unresolved. The CDR3 extends over 13 amino acids. With 7 bases removed from V and 3 bases from J, the gap between germline ends came to 13 bases. CDR3 region: CASTGGMGYEQYF. The CDR3 bases are TGTGCCAGCACCGGTGGGATGGGCTACGAGCAGTACTTC.